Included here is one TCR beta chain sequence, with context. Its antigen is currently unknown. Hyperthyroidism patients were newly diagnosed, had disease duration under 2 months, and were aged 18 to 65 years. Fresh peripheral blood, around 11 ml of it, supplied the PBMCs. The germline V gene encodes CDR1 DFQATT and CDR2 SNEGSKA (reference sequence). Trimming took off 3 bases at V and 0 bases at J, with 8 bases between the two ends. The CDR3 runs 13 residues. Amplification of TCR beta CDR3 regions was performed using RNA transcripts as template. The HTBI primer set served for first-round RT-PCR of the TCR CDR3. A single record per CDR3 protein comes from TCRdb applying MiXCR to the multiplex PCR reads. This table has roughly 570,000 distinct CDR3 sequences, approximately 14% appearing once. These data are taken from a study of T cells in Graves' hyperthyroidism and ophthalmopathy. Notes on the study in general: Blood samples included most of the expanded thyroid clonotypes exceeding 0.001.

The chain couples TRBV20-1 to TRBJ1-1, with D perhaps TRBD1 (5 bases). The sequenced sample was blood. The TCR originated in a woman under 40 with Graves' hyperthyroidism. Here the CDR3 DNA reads TGCAGTGCTAGCTCACAGGTGAACACTGAAGCTTTCTTT. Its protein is CSASSQVNTEAFF.